The 27 T cell receptor beta chains listed next were all sequenced from one sample in a study of cytomegalovirus exposure and HLA in healthy donors. PCR was performed using 60 Vbeta and 13 Jbeta primers. This table comes from immunoSEQ multiplex PCR, and its TCRdb copy is limited to in-frame clones, with some not included. This table holds 170,000 or so clones, roughly 80% found once. The sample comprised PBMCs. These receptors were taken from a boy younger than 10 in good health and CMV-seronegative.

The chain joins TRBV5-6 to TRBJ2-6; no clear D gene. The length of the CDR3 is 16 residues. The germline V gene has CDR1 SGHDT and CDR2 YYEEEE. Trimming left V 2 bases short and J 1 base short, with 10 bases between. CDR3 loop: CASSFPGRSGANVLTF. For the CDR3, the DNA is TGTGCCAGCAGCTTTCCAGGTCGGTCTGGGGCCAACGTCCTGACTTTC.

This clone occurred once. This chain connects TRBV30 to TRBJ2-7; 8 nucleotides agree with TRBD2. The germline V gene has CDR1 GTSNPN and CDR2 SVGIG (reference sequence). The length of the CDR3 is 15 residues. The V gene end was trimmed by 4 bases and the J gene end by 2 bases; junction bases not matched to a gene: 10. The CDR3: CAWTSPTSAPYEQYF. CDR3 DNA sequence: TGTGCCTGGACCTCCCCGACTAGCGCTCCCTACGAGCAGTACTTC.

This clone was picked up one time. V usage is TRBV11-2 and J usage is TRBJ1-2, with 8 bases identical to TRBD1. Germline V CDR1 and CDR2: SGHAT, FQNNGV. The CDR3 loop spans 14 amino acids. The V segment lost 2 bases and the J segment 3 bases; nucleotides outside the gene matches: 2. The DNA for the CDR3 is TGTGCCAGCAGCTTACGGACAGGGTACTATGGCTACACCTTC. Amino acids: CASSLRTGYYGYTF.

J is TRBJ1-4 and V is TRBV10-1; TRBD1 agrees at 7 bases. CDR3 size: 17 residues. The V gene's germline CDR1 is WNHNN and CDR2 SYGVQD (reference sequence). Trimming removed 5 bases from V and 7 bases from J; junction bases left unmatched: 16. For the CDR3, the DNA is TGCGCCAGCAGTTCGAGCGGGGGGGACAGTTTCGTTGAAAAACTGTTTTTT. Translated: CASSSSGGDSFVEKLFF.

In this sample, this clone turned up a few times. The chain employs TRBV6-6 and TRBJ1-5; 9 bases line up with TRBD1. The V segment lost 2 bases and the J segment 6 bases; nucleotides outside the gene matches: 2. CDR3 length equals 14 residues. Germline CDR1 reads MNHNY; CDR2 reads SVGAGI (reference sequence). CDR3 residues: CASSYGQGSQPQHF. CDR3 sequence (DNA): TGTGCCAGCAGTTACGGACAGGGGAGTCAGCCCCAGCATTTT.

The chain joins TRBV4-2 to TRBJ2-3; D unclear. This CDR3 comprises 14 residues. CDR1 and CDR2 from the germline V gene are LGHNA and YNFKEQ. The V end was cut by 0 bases, the J end by 8 bases, with 12 bases between. CDR3 in amino acids: CASSQDRLPGTQYF. CDR3 DNA sequence: TGTGCCAGCAGCCAAGATCGGCTCCCGGGTACGCAGTATTTT.

The chain links TRBV1 to TRBJ2-4; TRBD2, the table's D call, lacks a check against the DNA. TRBV1 constitutes a pseudogene. The CDR3 loop spans 19 amino acids. The CDR3 coding sequence is TGCACCAGCAGCCGACAACTAGCCGATCCATCCCTAGCCAAAAACATTCAGTACTTC. The encoded protein is CTSSRQLADPSLAKNIQYF.

The gene calls are TRBV5-1 and TRBJ2-7; 12 bases are a match to TRBD1. The CDR3 is 14 amino acids. Germline lookup yields CDR1 SGHRS and CDR2 YFSETQ. V lost 3 bases and J lost 6; bases outside the gene matches: 4. CDR3 sequence (DNA): TGCGCCAGCAGCTCCGGGACAGGGGGCCCCGAGCAGTACTTC. This gives the protein CASSSGTGGPEQYF.

The chain joins TRBV7-9 to TRBJ2-5, with 8 positions matching TRBD2. CDR1 and CDR2 from the germline V gene are SEHNR and FQNEAQ (reference sequence). Trimming removed 5 bases from V and 5 bases from J; junction bases left unmatched: 10. This CDR3 is 15 amino acids long. The DNA for the CDR3 is TGTGCCAGCAGCCTAAGAGCGGGAGTCGGTGAGACCCAGTACTTC. Translation gives CASSLRAGVGETQYF.

This clone was picked up a small number of times. The V and J genes are TRBV10-2 and TRBJ1-1; D might be TRBD1 (5 bases). Trimming took off 8 bases at V and 2 bases at J, with 21 bases between the two ends. The CDR3 sequence is 16 residues long. Germline V gene data show CDR1 as WSHSY and CDR2 as SAAADI. The CDR3 is CASSERPQGYNTEAFF. In DNA form, the CDR3 reads TGCGCCAGCTCCGAGAGGCCTCAGGGCTATAACACTGAAGCTTTCTTT.

The chain uses TRBV19 and TRBJ1-2; D remains ambiguous. The CDR3 covers 11 residues. Germline V lookup: CDR1 LNHDA, CDR2 SQIVND (reference sequence). The germline V and J ends were trimmed by 4 bases and 7 bases, with 7 bases remaining between them. The CDR3 nucleotides read TGTGCCAGTAGTAGTGCGGTTGGCTACACCTTC. Encoded protein: CASSSAVGYTF.

This clone was seen a handful of times. This rearrangement joins TRBV5-4 to TRBJ1-1, with D uncertain. Germline V gene data show CDR1 as SGHNT and CDR2 as YYREEE (reference sequence). Trimming stripped 4 bases from V and 1 base from J, with 11 bases between. CDR3 size: 14 residues. The CDR3 DNA reads TGTGCCAGCAGCACTCAGCGAGGGAACACTGAAGCTTTCTTT. Residues: CASSTQRGNTEAFF.

This clone appeared a single time. The chain recombines TRBV28 with TRBJ1-4; a weak D match, TRBD1 (6 bases). The CDR3 runs 14 residues. Trimming left V 3 bases short and J 2 bases short, with 7 bases between. From germline, CDR1 is MDHEN and CDR2 SYDVKM. The CDR3 nucleotides read TGTGCCAGCAGTTTTACAGGGACTAATGAAAAACTGTTTTTT. Protein: CASSFTGTNEKLFF.

This clone was counted a single time. The CDR3 loop is CASSEGTGVFLDGYTF. In DNA, the CDR3 is TGTGCCAGCAGTGAAGGGACAGGGGTTTTTTTGGATGGCTACACCTTC. The gene calls are TRBV6-1 and TRBJ1-2, with TRBD1 matching 9 bases. Germline trimming cut 1 base from V and 6 bases from J; bases unmatched to any gene: 9. Germline values: CDR1 MNHNS, CDR2 SASEGT. The CDR3 totals 16 residues.

The J gene is TRBJ1-3, the V gene TRBV18; 7 bases align to TRBD1. V was clipped by 3 bases and J by 4 bases; unmatched bases: 3. This CDR3 has 14 residues. Germline V gene data show CDR1 as KGHSH and CDR2 as LQKENI. The CDR3 is CASSPQGDGNTIYF. CDR3 nucleotide sequence: TGTGCCAGCTCACCTCAGGGGGACGGAAACACCATATATTTT.

The count of this clone is one. The chain has TRBV5-1 and TRBJ1-6, with 7 bases identical to TRBD1. The CDR3 length is 14 residues. Germline V gene lookup returns CDR1 SGHRS and CDR2 YFSETQ. V was clipped by 3 bases and J by 5 bases; unmatched bases: 2. CDR3: CASSSGTDNSPLHF. CDR3 coding DNA: TGCGCCAGCAGCTCCGGGACAGATAATTCACCCCTCCACTTT.

DNA for the CDR3: TGTGCCAGCGGTGTCCACCCGGGACAGGGTCATTCCACTGAAGCTTTCTTT. This gives the protein CASGVHPGQGHSTEAFF. The chain employs TRBV2 and TRBJ1-1; 9 bases map to TRBD1. Trimming removed 8 bases from V and 4 bases from J; junction bases left unmatched: 17. The CDR3 is 17 amino acids. Germline loops: CDR1 SNHLY, CDR2 FYNNEI.

This clone appeared a single time. The sample holds other DNA sequences that translate to the same CDR3. This chain uses TRBV27 with TRBJ2-1; TRBD1 is a possible D gene (5 bases). CDR3 length: 16 residues. The V and J ends lost 0 bases and 0 bases respectively, with 9 bases between them. The germline V gene encodes CDR1 MNHEY and CDR2 SMNVEV (reference sequence). The CDR3 loop reads CASSLSPRASYNEQFF. In DNA, the CDR3 is TGTGCCAGCAGTTTATCTCCCAGGGCCTCCTACAATGAGCAGTTCTTC.

V usage is TRBV12-5 and J usage is TRBJ1-5; D ambiguous. CDR1 is LGHNT and CDR2 is FRNRAP in the germline V gene. The CDR3 consists of 18 residues. With 0 bases removed from V and 0 bases from J, the gap between germline ends came to 15 bases. The CDR3 bases are TGTGCTAGTGGTTTGGTCCAACCGGGAGTCTATAGCAATCAGCCCCAGCATTTT. Translated, it gives CASGLVQPGVYSNQPQHF. Based on the CDR3 plus reference TRBV12-5 and TRBJ1-5, the full variable domain is DARVTQTPRHKVTEMGQEVTMRCQPILGHNTVFWYRQTMMQGLELLAYFRNRAPLDDSGMPKDRFSAEMPDATLATLKIQPSEPRDSAVYFCASGLVQPGVYSNQPQHFGDGTRLSIL.

The chain employs TRBV9 and TRBJ1-4; TRBD1 matches 8 bases. The length of the CDR3 is 15 residues. Germline V lookup: CDR1 SGDLS, CDR2 YYNGEE. V lost 0 bases and J lost 7; bases outside the gene matches: 5. CDR3 in DNA: TGTGCCAGCAGCGTAGACGGGACAGGCCCTGAAAAACTGTTTTTT. Its protein is CASSVDGTGPEKLFF.

The J gene is TRBJ2-5, the V gene TRBV5-4, with 8 bases identical to TRBD2. The trim removed 3 bases at V and 5 bases at J, leaving 15 bases unmatched. CDR1 and CDR2 (germline): SGHNT, YYREEE (reference sequence). The CDR3 consists of 17 residues. The CDR3 bases are TGTGCCAGCAGCTGGGGACGCGGCCGGGAGGGCGGGGAGACCCAGTACTTC. Amino acid sequence: CASSWGRGREGGETQYF.

This clone has a handful of counts. J is TRBJ2-1 and V is TRBV5-1, with 7 bases aligning to TRBD1. The CDR3 loop spans 15 amino acids. CDR1 and CDR2 from the germline V gene are SGHRS and YFSETQ. Trimming at V came to 4 bases and at J to 7 bases, leaving 11 bases not matched to a gene. In DNA form, the CDR3 reads TGCGCCAGCAGCGAGACAGGGAGAGAAGGGAATGAGCAGTTCTTC. This encodes CASSETGREGNEQFF.

The gene calls are TRBV15 and TRBJ2-1; possibly TRBD1 for D (7 bases). Germline V gene data show CDR1 as LNHNV and CDR2 as YYDKDF (reference sequence). V was clipped by 2 bases and J by 7 bases, with 9 bases between them. CDR3 size: 13 residues. The CDR3 region is CATSRPGGNEQFF. The CDR3 nucleotides read TGTGCCACCAGCAGACCAGGGGGGAATGAGCAGTTCTTC.

V usage is TRBV27 and J usage is TRBJ2-1; the D gene is possibly TRBD2 (6 bases). V was cut by 3 bases and J by 2 bases, with 11 bases left in between. The germline V gene encodes CDR1 MNHEY and CDR2 SMNVEV (reference sequence). CDR3 length: 15 amino acids. CDR3 DNA: TGTGCCAGCAGTTTCGGGACTCTGGCCTACAATGAGCAGTTCTTC. This translates into CASSFGTLAYNEQFF.

V and J are TRBV5-1 and TRBJ2-2; perhaps TRBD2 as D (6 bases). V shed 0 bases and J shed 2 bases, with 11 bases lying between them. CDR1 and CDR2 from the germline V gene are SGHRS and YFSETQ. The CDR3 loop spans 16 amino acids. CDR3 loop: CASSLAGSLNTGELFF. Here the CDR3 DNA reads TGCGCCAGCAGCTTGGCCGGGAGCCTAAACACCGGGGAGCTGTTTTTT. Full variable domain (outside the CDR3, taken from reference TRBV5-1 and TRBJ2-2): KAGVTQTPRYLIKTRGQQVTLSCSPISGHRSVSWYQQTPGQGLQFLFEYFSETQRNKGNFPGRFSGRQFSNSRSEMNVSTLELGDSALYLCASSLAGSLNTGELFFGEGSRLTVL.

The chain carries TRBV7-2 and TRBJ2-2, with a tentative D call TRBD2 (5 bases). Trimming stripped 5 bases from V and 7 bases from J, with 11 bases between. The length of the CDR3 is 13 residues. Looked up from germline, CDR1 is SGHTA and CDR2 is FQGNSA. The CDR3, as DNA: TGTGCCAGCAGCCCGAGCCGGGACGGGGAGCTGTTTTTT. Protein sequence: CASSPSRDGELFF.

The chain has TRBV5-8 and TRBJ1-4; a possible D gene is TRBD1 (5 bases). Germline V gene data show CDR1 as SGHTS and CDR2 as YDEGEE. Between the trimmed V and J ends, which lost 0 bases and 0 bases, there was a span of 12 bases. The CDR3 is 17 residues long. The CDR3 region has the DNA TGTGCCAGCAGCTTGGCCTTCGACAGCGCAACTAATGAAAAACTGTTTTTT. Protein sequence: CASSLAFDSATNEKLFF.